This section outlines one TCR beta chain sequence together with its context. There is no known antigen for this receptor. No base-level quality is on record; no much larger clone is a single base apart. Systemically healthy Caucasian individuals from Russia, approximately 39 in total and aged about 6 to 100 years, were included as donors. Ten milliliters of peripheral blood were drawn from each donor into EDTA-treated Vacutainer tubes. Ficoll-Paque density-gradient centrifugation was used to isolate PBMCs, with at least 6.5 million per sample. Total RNA, at least 6 micrograms per sample, was extracted from PBMCs with Trizol reagent. For every donor, an aliquot of PBMCs went through flow cytometry to measure the percentages of naive CD45RAhigh/CD27high T cells. CDR1 and CDR2 were assigned from the germline V gene as LGHNA and YSLEER. V is clipped by 0 bases and J by 4 bases, and the sequence between their germline boundaries is 13 bases long. Taken from cysteine to phenylalanine, the CDR3 has 16 residues. Just CDR3 DNA is preserved here, 48 bases in frame from base 1.

The sample comes from a study of blood T cells in healthy people across ages (dated by TCRdb to the mid-2010s). Looking at the study overall: In model experiments, template switching captured about one uniquely barcoded TCR beta cDNA molecule for every two T cells. Age-related changes in TCR beta repertoire diversity were measured in the study by deep sequencing normalized with unique cDNA molecular identifiers. Donors were grouped into four age groups: young (average roughly 15 years), middle-aged (around 39), aged (around 66) and long-lived (approximately 75). To avoid experimental bias, donors of different ages were distributed randomly across sequencing lanes. For two donors (one aged 18 to 30 and one aged 80 or older), the study analyzed two additional independent replicas of 1 million unique cDNA reads from the same blood draw. The study at large found these results: The long-lived group showed more naive CD4+ T cells, fewer expanded clones and increased TCR diversity than the aged group, suggesting age selection. Observed TCR beta diversity correlated strongly with the percentage of naive T cells measured by flow cytometry. Observed TCR beta diversity per million T cells fell roughly linearly with age, and a significant reduction was already apparent by age roughly 40. Donor CMV infection status was unknown, potentially confounding age-related changes in expanded clonotypes. Estimates of total diversity from one million sequenced T cells were regarded as lower bounds and underestimates. Bulk unsorted PBMC profiling prevented conclusive comparison of naive and antigen-experienced compartments.

The library was made by 5' RACE. Sequencing took place on an Illumina HiSeq 2500. A second PCR of roughly 6 to 12 cycles was performed with a sample-barcoded 5' primer and a J-beta primer mix. Each TCR beta cDNA molecule received a unique molecular identifier from a template-switch 5' adaptor carrying 12 random nucleotides. Each sample yielded at least 3 million CDR3-containing paired-end reads. All of the RNA was converted into first-strand cDNA using the Mint cDNA synthesis kit, with a TRBC-specific oligonucleotide serving as the primer. After uracil-DNA glycosylase treatment, a first 18-cycle PCR used universal primers M1SS and BC2_uni_R on all cDNA. The study's own analysis went as follows. For normalization, 1 million high-quality reads were randomly selected from each sample, with every read carrying a distinct molecular identifier. Reads sharing molecular identifiers were discarded rather than binned into consensus sequences. CDR3 identification, clonotype clustering and error correction used MiTCR with a Q25 quality threshold and the strictest error-elimination algorithm. A nonparametric unseen species model with Euler transformation was used to estimate a lower bound on total TCR beta diversity. TCRdb's own reprocessing of the public reads used fastp at Q25 and MiXCR and kept productive beta chains. Every entry covers one CDR3 protein and lists the most common genes and DNA from its rows. TCRdb, not the authors, supplied the V and J calls. The sample table lists hundreds of thousands of distinct CDR3 sequences, roughly 64% of them with a count of one. The ten largest clones add up to about 20% of the sample.

The rearranged segments are TRBV4-3 and TRBJ2-1; the D gene assignment is ambiguous. Sequencing was done on a sample of blood. The sequence was collected from a man aged 30 to 39 in good health. The base sequence is TGCGCCAGCAGCCAAGACCGGCTAACCCTATACAATGAGCAGTTCTTC. The resulting protein is CASSQDRLTLYNEQFF.